One sample yielded the 9 T cell receptor beta chains listed below, sequenced in a study of graft-versus-host responses after intestinal transplantation. Data came from immunoSEQ multiplex PCR; TCRdb stores just in-frame clones and leaves some out. The table shows some 44,000 clones, with roughly 94% occurring only once. The sequencing used PBMCs, collected approximately 340 days after intestinal transplant. Every receptor here comes from a human patient who received an intestinal transplant, so some T cells may come from the graft donor.

The chain has TRBV4-1 and TRBJ2-1; 12 bases agree with TRBD2. Trimming took 1 base from V and 7 from J; bases not matched to a gene: 2. The CDR3 runs 15 residues. CDR1 is MGHRA, CDR2 YSYEKL, per germline. CDR3 DNA sequence: TGCGCCAGCAGCCAAGGACTAGCGGGAGAGAATGAGCAGTTCTTC. It translates to CASSQGLAGENEQFF.

This clone was counted once. This rearrangement joins TRBV19 to TRBJ2-7, with D perhaps being TRBD1 or TRBD2 (5 bases each). V lost 7 bases and J lost 1, with 17 bases in between. CDR1 is LNHDA and CDR2 is SQIVND in the germline V gene (reference sequence). The CDR3 sequence is 15 residues long. Written as DNA, the CDR3 is TGTGCCAGTACCCCACCCGGGGCGGATTCCTACGAGCAGTACTTC. It is translated as CASTPPGADSYEQYF.

J is TRBJ2-7 and V is TRBV6-5; 11 positions agree with TRBD2. J lost 2 bases, V lost 6 bases, and 6 bases had no gene match. The germline CDR1 and CDR2 sequences are MNHEY and SVGAGI. The CDR3 is made up of 15 amino acids. This CDR3 is CASSLTSGATYEQYF. As DNA, the CDR3 is TGTGCCAGCAGCTTGACTAGCGGGGCTACCTACGAGCAGTACTTC.

The chain links TRBV7-2 to TRBJ2-3; D unresolved. Trimming shortened V by 5 bases and J by 0 bases, and 18 bases separated the two germline ends. The germline V gene has CDR1 SGHTA and CDR2 FQGNSA. There are 17 residues in the CDR3. The CDR3 sequence is CASSPLQLTRSTDTQYF. The CDR3 region has the DNA TGTGCCAGCAGCCCCCTTCAGCTTACGAGGAGCACAGATACGCAGTATTTT.

The J gene is TRBJ2-2, the V gene TRBV29-1; D not certain. CDR3 length equals 12 residues. CDR1 is SQVTM, CDR2 ANQGSEA, per germline. Deletions cut 5 bases from V and 7 bases from J, with 11 bases between. The CDR3 reads CSVPLLGGELFF. CDR3 DNA: TGCAGCGTTCCCCTCTTGGGCGGGGAGCTGTTTTTT.

The chain carries TRBV9 and TRBJ1-4; D is uncertain. The V end was cut by 0 bases, the J end by 0 bases, with 12 bases between. The CDR3 totals 17 residues. Germline CDR1 and CDR2: SGDLS and YYNGEE. The CDR3 sequence is CASSVGASGTTNEKLFF. The CDR3 DNA reads as TGTGCCAGCAGCGTAGGAGCTTCGGGGACAACTAATGAAAAACTGTTTTTT.

This sequence joins TRBV5-1 and TRBJ2-1; a possible D gene is TRBD1 (5 bases). Trimming pared 0 bases from V and 0 bases from J, leaving 7 bases between. Germline CDR1 reads SGHRS; CDR2 reads YFSETQ. This CDR3 comprises 15 residues. The CDR3 sequence is CASSLEGDSYNEQFF. CDR3 DNA: TGCGCCAGCAGCTTGGAAGGGGACTCCTACAATGAGCAGTTCTTC.

The chain has TRBV6-5 and TRBJ1-2, with D possibly matching TRBD1 (5 bases). The CDR3 totals 14 residues. The germline CDR1 and CDR2 sequences are MNHEY and SVGAGI. V dropped 9 bases and J dropped 5 bases, with 19 bases sitting between them. The CDR3 DNA reads as TGTGCCAGTGTTTTCTCCGGGACGGATTATGGCTACACCTTC. Protein product: CASVFSGTDYGYTF.

V gene TRBV6-6 combines with J gene TRBJ2-7; D gene ambiguous. Trimming pared 8 bases from V and 0 bases from J, leaving 8 bases between. Germline V CDR1 and CDR2: MNHNY, SVGAGI (reference sequence). The CDR3 is 12 amino acids. This CDR3 reads CASGLGSYEQYF. The DNA for the CDR3 is TGTGCCAGCGGGTTAGGCTCCTACGAGCAGTACTTC.